Sequencing of this TCR beta chain was carried out in a study of T-cell reconstitution after alpha-beta-depleted transplantation in children. Preparation of the TCRbeta library was carried out with unique molecular identifiers. MiXCR, run by TCRdb on the PCR reads, gives a single entry per CDR3 protein. Of some 110,000 distinct CDR3 sequences in the sample, around a tenth were seen once. In this sample, this clonotype turned up a few times. The CDR3 totals 19 residues. Source: PBMCs, taken before TCRalphabeta/CD19-depleted stem cell transplant. The chain couples TRBV21-1 to TRBJ2-7. TRBV21-1 is listed as a pseudogene. This sequence was found in a boy younger than 10 with acute lymphoblastic leukemia, due to receive a stem cell transplant. The DNA of the CDR3 is TGTGCCAGCAGCAAAGAAGAAAATGCCGATCGGAGTGTGACCTACGAGCAGTACTTC. Its protein is CASSKEENADRSVTYEQYF.